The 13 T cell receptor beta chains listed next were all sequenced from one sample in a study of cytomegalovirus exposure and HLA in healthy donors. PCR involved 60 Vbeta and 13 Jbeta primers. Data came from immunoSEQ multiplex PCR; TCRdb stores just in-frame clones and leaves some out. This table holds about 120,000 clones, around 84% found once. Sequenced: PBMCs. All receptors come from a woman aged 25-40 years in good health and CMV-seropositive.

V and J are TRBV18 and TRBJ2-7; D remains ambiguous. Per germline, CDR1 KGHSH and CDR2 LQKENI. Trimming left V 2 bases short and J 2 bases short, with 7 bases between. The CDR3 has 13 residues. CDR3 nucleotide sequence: TGTGCCAGCTCACCAGACGGAGCCTACGAGCAGTACTTC. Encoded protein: CASSPDGAYEQYF.

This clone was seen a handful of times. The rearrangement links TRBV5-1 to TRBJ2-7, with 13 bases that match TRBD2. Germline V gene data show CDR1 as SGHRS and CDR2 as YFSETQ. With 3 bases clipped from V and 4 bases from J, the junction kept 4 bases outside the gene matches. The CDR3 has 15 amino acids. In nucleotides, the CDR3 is TGCGCCAGCAGCTCCCTGGGACTAGCGGGGTACGAGCAGTACTTC. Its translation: CASSSLGLAGYEQYF.

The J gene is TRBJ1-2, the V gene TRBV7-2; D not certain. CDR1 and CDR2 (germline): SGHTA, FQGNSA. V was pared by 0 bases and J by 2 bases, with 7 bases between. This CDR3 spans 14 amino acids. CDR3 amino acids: CASSLASGNYGYTF. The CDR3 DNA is TGTGCCAGCAGCTTAGCGTCGGGAAACTATGGCTACACCTTC.

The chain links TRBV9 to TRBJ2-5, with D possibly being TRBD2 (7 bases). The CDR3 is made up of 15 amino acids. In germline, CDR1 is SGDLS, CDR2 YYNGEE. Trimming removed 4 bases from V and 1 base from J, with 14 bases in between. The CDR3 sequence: CASSPRGGFQETQYF. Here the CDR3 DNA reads TGTGCCAGCAGCCCAAGGGGGGGCTTCCAAGAGACCCAGTACTTC. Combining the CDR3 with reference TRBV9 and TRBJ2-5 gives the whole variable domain DSGVTQTPKHLITATGQRVTLRCSPRSGDLSVYWYQQSLDQGLQFLIQYYNGEERAKGNILERFSAQQFPDLHSELNLSSLELGDSALYFCASSPRGGFQETQYFGPGTRLLVL.

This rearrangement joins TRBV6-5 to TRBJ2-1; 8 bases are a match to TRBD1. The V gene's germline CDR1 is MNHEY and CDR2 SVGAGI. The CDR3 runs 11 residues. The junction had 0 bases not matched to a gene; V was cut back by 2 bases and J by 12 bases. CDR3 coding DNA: TGTGCCAGCAGTTACGGACAGGGGCAGTTCTTC. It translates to CASSYGQGQFF.

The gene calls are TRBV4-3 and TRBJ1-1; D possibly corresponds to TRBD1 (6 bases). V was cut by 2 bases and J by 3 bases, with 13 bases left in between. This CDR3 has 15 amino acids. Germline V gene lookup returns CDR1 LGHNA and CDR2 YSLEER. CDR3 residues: CASSQSEGVYTEAFF. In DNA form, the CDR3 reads TGCGCCAGCAGCCAATCAGAGGGGGTGTACACTGAAGCTTTCTTT.

The CDR3 DNA sequence: TGTGCCAGCCAGACTAGTTTGAATGAGCAGTTCTTC. This gives the protein CASQTSLNEQFF. This rearrangement joins TRBV2 to TRBJ2-1, with D tentatively TRBD2 (6 bases). The V gene lost 8 bases and the J gene lost 7 bases, with 12 bases spanning the gap. This CDR3 is built from 12 residues. Germline-derived CDR1 and CDR2 are SNHLY and FYNNEI.

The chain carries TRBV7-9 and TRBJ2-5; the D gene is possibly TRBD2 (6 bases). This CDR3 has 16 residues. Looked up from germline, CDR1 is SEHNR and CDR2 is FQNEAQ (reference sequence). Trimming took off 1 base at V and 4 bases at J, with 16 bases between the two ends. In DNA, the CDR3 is TGTGCCAGCAGCTTAGGGCGGGGTCACATCAGAGAGACCCAGTACTTC. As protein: CASSLGRGHIRETQYF.

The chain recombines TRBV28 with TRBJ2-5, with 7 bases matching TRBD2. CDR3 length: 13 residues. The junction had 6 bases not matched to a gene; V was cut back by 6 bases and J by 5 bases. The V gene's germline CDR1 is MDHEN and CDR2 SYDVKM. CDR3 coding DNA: TGTGCCAGCAGGGGAGGGACTGCGGAGACCCAGTACTTC. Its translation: CASRGGTAETQYF.

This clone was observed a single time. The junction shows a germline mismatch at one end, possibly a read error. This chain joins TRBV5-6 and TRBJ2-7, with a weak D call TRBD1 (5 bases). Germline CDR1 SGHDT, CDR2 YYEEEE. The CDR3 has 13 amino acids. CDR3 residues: CASSLPPGHFFTF. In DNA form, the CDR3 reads TGTGCCAGCAGCTTGCCCCCTGGACACTTTTTTACCTTC.

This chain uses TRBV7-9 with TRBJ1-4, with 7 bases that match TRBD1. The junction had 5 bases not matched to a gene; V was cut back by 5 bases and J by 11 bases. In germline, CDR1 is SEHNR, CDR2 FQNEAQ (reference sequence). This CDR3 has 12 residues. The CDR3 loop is CASSPGTDKLFF. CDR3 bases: TGTGCCAGCAGCCCCGGGACAGATAAACTGTTTTTT.

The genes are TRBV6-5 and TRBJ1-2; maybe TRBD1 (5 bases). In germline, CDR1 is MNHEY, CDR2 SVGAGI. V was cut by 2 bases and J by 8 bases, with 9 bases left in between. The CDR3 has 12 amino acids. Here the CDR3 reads CASSYDGGGYTF. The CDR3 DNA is TGTGCCAGCAGTTACGACGGGGGGGGCTACACCTTC.

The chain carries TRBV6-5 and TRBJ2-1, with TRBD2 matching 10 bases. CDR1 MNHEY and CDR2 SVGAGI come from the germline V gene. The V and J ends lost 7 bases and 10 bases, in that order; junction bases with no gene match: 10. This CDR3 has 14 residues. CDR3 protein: CASIASGGVQEQFF. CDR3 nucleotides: TGTGCCAGCATCGCGAGCGGGGGGGTCCAGGAGCAGTTCTTC.